A single sample is the source of the 31 T cell receptor beta chains below, sequenced in a study of STAT5B mutations in CD4+ large granular lymphocyte leukemia. The table came from immunoSEQ multiplex PCR; TCRdb's copy has only in-frame clones and leaves some out. This sample yields 30,000 to 35,000 clones, of which roughly four fifths are seen a single time; approximately 4% belongs to the top ten. The specimen sequenced was CD4+ T cells from blood buffy coats. Receptors originate from a human donor in good health.

The chain links TRBV25-1 to TRBJ2-5; no clear D gene. Judging by the DNA end, TRBJ2-7 fits better; the J call may be wrong. Germline values: CDR1 MGHDK, CDR2 SYGVNS. There are 13 residues in the CDR3. CDR3 sequence reads: CASSERGSYEQYF. For the CDR3, the DNA is TGTGCCAGCAGTGAAAGAGGCAGCTACGAGCAGTACTTC.

The V and J genes are TRBV6-5 and TRBJ2-2; 9 nucleotides line up with TRBD1. Germline CDR1 and CDR2: MNHEY and SVGAGI. V gave up 7 bases and J gave up 4 bases; unmatched junction bases: 4. The CDR3 runs to 14 residues. Here the CDR3 reads CASKQQGATGELFF. CDR3 DNA sequence: TGTGCCAGCAAACAACAGGGGGCCACCGGGGAGCTGTTTTTT.

The chain recombines TRBV18 with TRBJ2-3, with 9 bases that match TRBD2. Germline V lookup: CDR1 KGHSH, CDR2 LQKENI. CDR3 length equals 16 residues. V gave up 1 base and J gave up 2 bases; unmatched junction bases: 4. CDR3 loop: CASSPLAGGNTDTQYF. The CDR3 bases are TGTGCCAGCTCACCACTTGCGGGAGGGAACACAGATACGCAGTATTTT.

The V and J genes are TRBV7-2 and TRBJ1-1; no definite D call. Germline lookup yields CDR1 SGHTA and CDR2 FQGNSA. Deletions cut 5 bases from V and 1 base from J, with 11 bases between. This CDR3 has 14 amino acids. CDR3 residues: CASSRHWGNTEAFF. As DNA, the CDR3 is TGTGCCAGCAGCCGTCATTGGGGGAACACTGAAGCTTTCTTT.

The J gene is TRBJ2-3, the V gene TRBV28; tentatively, D is TRBD2 (5 bases). The CDR3 has 14 residues. The germline V and J ends were trimmed by 4 bases and 4 bases, with 12 bases remaining between them. Per the germline V gene, CDR1 is MDHEN and CDR2 is SYDVKM. In DNA, the CDR3 is TGTGCCAGCAGTTGGACTTCCCGGGCAGATACGCAGTATTTT. Translation: CASSWTSRADTQYF.

The CDR3 is CSAGGVLNYGYTF. The CDR3 DNA reads as TGCAGCGCTGGAGGAGTCCTAAACTATGGCTACACCTTC. The chain couples TRBV29-1 to TRBJ1-2; no definite D call. Germline V gene lookup returns CDR1 SQVTM and CDR2 ANQGSEA. The V end was cut by 7 bases, the J end by 2 bases, with 14 bases between. The CDR3 contains 13 residues.

The chain employs TRBV23-1 and TRBJ2-7, with TRBD2 matching over 11 bases. TRBV23-1 is an ORF; its function is uncertain. The CDR3 loop spans 17 amino acids. Germline trimming cut 8 bases from V and 0 bases from J; bases unmatched to any gene: 12. The CDR3 DNA follows: TGCGCCAGCCCCACCGGGCTAGCGGGAGGTTTCTCCTACGAGCAGTACTTC. Translation gives CASPTGLAGGFSYEQYF.

The chain employs TRBV19 and TRBJ1-1; D gene ambiguous. CDR3 size: 16 residues. Trimming removed 3 bases from V and 0 bases from J, with 14 bases in between. CDR1 and CDR2 (germline): LNHDA, SQIVND (reference sequence). In nucleotides, the CDR3 is TGTGCCAGTAGTATTAAAAGTACCAGTATGAACACTGAAGCTTTCTTT. Translating gives CASSIKSTSMNTEAFF.

The chain joins TRBV7-2 to TRBJ2-2, with D possibly being TRBD1 (6 bases). The V and J ends lost 4 bases and 5 bases respectively, with 14 bases between them. Germline V lookup: CDR1 SGHTA, CDR2 FQGNSA. The CDR3 length is 15 residues. CDR3 bases: TGTGCCAGCAGCTCAACGACAGGCGGGACCGGGGAGCTGTTTTTT. It codes for CASSSTTGGTGELFF.

This clone was found once. The chain uses TRBV5-6 and TRBJ2-3; no clear D. CDR1 SGHDT and CDR2 YYEEEE come from the germline V gene. The CDR3 contains 16 residues. Trimming pared 3 bases from V and 2 bases from J, leaving 16 bases between. The CDR3 DNA reads TGTGCCAGCAGCTCTCAGACCGTATATAACACAGATACGCAGTATTTT. It encodes CASSSQTVYNTDTQYF.

The chain has TRBV5-1 and TRBJ1-1, with 7 bases lining up with TRBD1. Germline CDR1 and CDR2: SGHRS and YFSETQ. There are 18 residues in the CDR3. V dropped 5 bases and J dropped 0; count of bases not matched to a gene: 16. The CDR3 loop is CASSHDRARRGMNTEAFF. The CDR3 DNA is TGCGCCAGCAGTCATGACAGGGCTCGGAGGGGGATGAACACTGAAGCTTTCTTT.

This rearrangement joins TRBV18 to TRBJ2-7; TRBD1 matches 8 bases. Germline assignment: CDR1 KGHSH and CDR2 LQKENI. The V segment lost 3 bases and the J segment 2 bases; nucleotides outside the gene matches: 3. The CDR3 totals 14 residues. The CDR3 DNA sequence: TGTGCCAGCTCACCCGGGACAGGAACCTACGAGCAGTACTTC. As protein: CASSPGTGTYEQYF. Using reference TRBV18 and TRBJ2-7 for the parts outside the CDR3, the full variable domain is NAGVMQNPRHLVRRRGQEARLRCSPMKGHSHVYWYRQLPEEGLKFMVYLQKENIIDESGMPKERFSAEFPKEGPSILRIQQVVRGDSAAYFCASSPGTGTYEQYFGPGTRLTVT.

V gene TRBV6-5 combines with J gene TRBJ2-3; the D is unclear. There are 16 residues in the CDR3. Trimming cost V 0 bases and J 2 bases, with 12 bases left between them. CDR1 MNHEY and CDR2 SVGAGI come from the germline V gene. The CDR3 region is CASSYSRTLITDTQYF. In DNA, the CDR3 is TGTGCCAGCAGTTACTCCCGTACCCTGATCACAGATACGCAGTATTTT.

The rearrangement links TRBV2 to TRBJ2-2, with 11 nucleotides matching TRBD2. Germline V gene data show CDR1 as SNHLY and CDR2 as FYNNEI. The CDR3 spans 15 residues. Trimming removed 6 bases from V and 6 bases from J; junction bases left unmatched: 6. CDR3 in amino acids: CASRVTSGSPGELFF. The CDR3 DNA reads as TGTGCCAGCAGGGTTACTAGCGGGAGCCCCGGGGAGCTGTTTTTT.

The chain is built from TRBV19 and TRBJ2-7; D unclear. This CDR3 has 13 residues. V dropped 3 bases and J dropped 0 bases, with 6 bases sitting between them. CDR1 and CDR2 (germline): LNHDA, SQIVND (reference sequence). The chain's CDR3 is CASSMYSSYEQYF. CDR3 in DNA: TGTGCCAGTAGTATGTACAGCTCCTACGAGCAGTACTTC.

The chain couples TRBV19 to TRBJ2-5, with 11 bases aligning to TRBD2. CDR1 LNHDA and CDR2 SQIVND come from the germline V gene (reference sequence). The CDR3 extends over 15 amino acids. The trim removed 6 bases at V and 6 bases at J, leaving 9 bases unmatched. The CDR3 bases are TGTGCCAGTAGAACTAGCGGGAGCGGCTCGAAGACCCAGTACTTC. Translated: CASRTSGSGSKTQYF.

The rearrangement joins TRBV19 to TRBJ1-5; 11 positions match TRBD1. Germline V gene lookup returns CDR1 LNHDA and CDR2 SQIVND (reference sequence). J was trimmed by 4 bases and V by 4 bases; bases with no gene match: 6. CDR3 size: 16 residues. The CDR3 is CASSRTGTGGNQPQHF. The CDR3 nucleotides read TGTGCCAGTAGTAGAACCGGGACAGGGGGAAATCAGCCCCAGCATTTT.

This clone was recorded a few times. In nucleotides, the CDR3 is TGTGCCAGCAGTTTAAGGGGTTATCAGCCCCAGCATTTT. This sequence encodes CASSLRGYQPQHF. The J gene is TRBJ1-5, the V gene TRBV27; D possibly corresponds to TRBD1 (5 bases). V was trimmed by 2 bases and J by 5 bases, leaving 7 bases between them. This CDR3 spans 13 amino acids. Germline assignment: CDR1 MNHEY and CDR2 SMNVEV (reference sequence).

The chain combines TRBV5-6 with TRBJ2-5; perhaps D is TRBD1 or TRBD2 (6 bases each). CDR1 and CDR2 (germline): SGHDT, YYEEEE. The CDR3 spans 15 residues. The V gene lost 4 bases and the J gene lost 5 bases, with 18 bases spanning the gap. The DNA of the CDR3 is TGTGCCAGCAGCGCTATGGGGACTCAGGGGGAGACCCAGTACTTC. It yields the protein CASSAMGTQGETQYF.

The rearrangement links TRBV9 to TRBJ1-5; 7 positions agree with TRBD1. This CDR3 is built from 14 residues. Germline CDR1 SGDLS, CDR2 YYNGEE. The V gene end was trimmed by 1 base and the J gene end by 6 bases; junction bases not matched to a gene: 4. CDR3 coding DNA: TGTGCCAGCAGCGTATCAGGGGGGCCTCAGCCCCAGCATTTT. Residues: CASSVSGGPQPQHF.

In this sample, this clone turned up once. This chain connects TRBV19 to TRBJ1-2; D uncertain. The V end was cut by 3 bases, the J end by 8 bases, with 16 bases between. CDR3 size: 14 residues. The V gene's germline CDR1 is LNHDA and CDR2 SQIVND (reference sequence). The DNA of the CDR3 is TGTGCCAGTAGTATTGGGTATAAGGATCCGGGCTACACCTTC. Protein sequence: CASSIGYKDPGYTF.

The V call is TRBV19, the J call TRBJ1-1; D is ambiguous. Germline CDR1 and CDR2: LNHDA and SQIVND (reference sequence). The CDR3 spans 14 residues. V lost 5 bases and J lost 1, with 11 bases in between. The CDR3 DNA sequence: TGTGCCAGTAGTCCGACCCAGGCGAACACTGAAGCTTTCTTT. Translated, it gives CASSPTQANTEAFF. The full variable domain, with the rest looked up from reference TRBV19 and TRBJ1-1, is DGGITQSPKYLFRKEGQNVTLSCEQNLNHDAMYWYRQDPGQGLRLIYYSQIVNDFQKGDIAEGYSVSREKKESFPLTVTSAQKNPTAFYLCASSPTQANTEAFFGQGTRLTVV.

V gene TRBV7-3 combines with J gene TRBJ1-1; no clear D. CDR3 length equals 11 residues. Trimming removed 4 bases from V and 2 bases from J, with 2 bases in between. CDR1 is SGHTA, CDR2 FQGTGA, per germline. CDR3 residues: CASSSNTEAFF. The CDR3 coding sequence is TGTGCCAGCAGCTCAAACACTGAAGCTTTCTTT.

The V call is TRBV30, the J call TRBJ2-3, with 10 bases matching TRBD2. J lost 4 bases, V lost 2 bases, and 9 bases had no gene match. This CDR3 region has 16 residues. CDR1 is GTSNPN, CDR2 SVGIG, per germline (reference sequence). For the CDR3, the DNA is TGTGCCTGGAGTCATGGAGCGGGAGGGCCAGCAGATACGCAGTATTTT. Amino acid sequence: CAWSHGAGGPADTQYF.

The chain uses TRBV28 and TRBJ1-2; 9 positions agree with TRBD1. This CDR3 is 14 amino acids long. In germline, CDR1 is MDHEN, CDR2 SYDVKM. Trimming removed 4 bases from V and 4 bases from J; junction bases left unmatched: 4. For the CDR3, the DNA is TGTGCCAGCAGTTCGACAGGGGGGTTCTATGGCTACACCTTC. Its protein product is CASSSTGGFYGYTF.

J is TRBJ1-2 and V is TRBV30, with 7 bases matching TRBD1. The germline V gene has CDR1 GTSNPN and CDR2 SVGIG (reference sequence). The ends lost 4 bases at V and 3 bases at J; junction bases unmatched: 5. The CDR3 consists of 13 residues. The DNA of the CDR3 is TGTGCCTGGACAGGGGGTTCAGACTATGGCTACACCTTC. Translating gives CAWTGGSDYGYTF. The whole variable domain, filled in from reference TRBV30 and TRBJ1-2, reads SQTIHQWPATLVQPVGSPLSLECTVEGTSNPNLYWYRQAAGRGLQLLFYSVGIGQISSEVPQNLSASRPQDRQFILSSKKLLLSDSGFYLCAWTGGSDYGYTFGSGTRLTVV.

This clone was recorded only once. This chain links TRBV5-1 with TRBJ2-7; perhaps TRBD1 as D (5 bases). The V gene lost 4 bases and the J gene lost 0 bases, with 11 bases spanning the gap. Germline CDR1 SGHRS, CDR2 YFSETQ. The length of the CDR3 is 14 residues. CDR3 protein: CASSQDTFSYEQYF. DNA of the CDR3: TGCGCCAGCAGCCAGGACACCTTCTCCTACGAGCAGTACTTC.

This chain links TRBV6-5 with TRBJ2-5, with D possibly being TRBD1 (6 bases). V was clipped by 4 bases and J by 1 base, with 16 bases between them. The CDR3 runs 16 residues. Germline values: CDR1 MNHEY, CDR2 SVGAGI. As DNA, the CDR3 is TGTGCCAGCAGTTCACAGGGTAGCCCCCCCCAAGAGACCCAGTACTTC. Amino acids: CASSSQGSPPQETQYF.

This sequence joins TRBV9 and TRBJ2-1, with D hard to call. Germline V lookup: CDR1 SGDLS, CDR2 YYNGEE. Trimming pared 0 bases from V and 2 bases from J, leaving 15 bases between. This CDR3 contains 17 residues. For the CDR3, the DNA is TGTGCCAGCAGCGTAGCCACTACCCTTAACCCCTACAATGAGCAGTTCTTC. Its translation is CASSVATTLNPYNEQFF.

This chain connects TRBV19 to TRBJ2-7; 13 bases are shared with TRBD2. Germline V gene data show CDR1 as LNHDA and CDR2 as SQIVND (reference sequence). V was clipped by 8 bases and J by 4 bases; unmatched bases: 11. The CDR3 spans 16 residues. The CDR3 DNA is TGTGCCAGTTCTTCCGGGACTAGCGGGAATAGATACGAGCAGTACTTC. Amino acids: CASSSGTSGNRYEQYF. Filled out from reference TRBV19 and TRBJ2-7, the complete variable domain reads DGGITQSPKYLFRKEGQNVTLSCEQNLNHDAMYWYRQDPGQGLRLIYYSQIVNDFQKGDIAEGYSVSREKKESFPLTVTSAQKNPTAFYLCASSSGTSGNRYEQYFGPGTRLTVT.

This clone was counted a few times. The genes are TRBV19 and TRBJ1-5; no firm D call. The CDR3 loop spans 16 amino acids. The V and J ends lost 5 bases and 2 bases respectively, with 16 bases between them. Germline values: CDR1 LNHDA, CDR2 SQIVND (reference sequence). DNA of the CDR3: TGTGCCAGTAGTGATATAGACCACACCGGCAATCAGCCCCAGCATTTT. Translating gives CASSDIDHTGNQPQHF.